Listed below are T cell receptor beta chains from one sample, sequenced in a study of early T cells in non-severe SARS-CoV-2 infection. MiXCR, run by TCRdb on the 5' RACE reads, gives a single entry per CDR3 protein. The sample records about 33,000 distinct CDR3 sequences, less than 6% being singletons. Sequenced material: whole blood. Receptor source: an adult who was a healthcare worker with PCR-confirmed SARS-CoV-2 infection or an uninfected control (not recorded which). Both conserved end residues are part of each CDR3. Fields, in order: clone size, J gene, D gene, V gene, CDR3 DNA, CDR3 protein. A D gene is named only where the DNA matches it firmly. Expanded clones are given a class, and other clones once, few, many or no size at all.

clone size: many
J gene: TRBJ2-5
D gene: TRBD2
V gene: TRBV6-1
CDR3 DNA: TGTGCCAGCAGTGAAATAGCGGGGGGGCTGAGAGAGACCCAGTACTTC
CDR3 protein: CASSEIAGGLRETQYF

clone size: few
J gene: TRBJ2-2
D gene: .
V gene: TRBV27
CDR3 DNA: TGTGCCAGCAGCCGACTAGATGGGGCCGGGGAGCTGTTTTTT
CDR3 protein: CASSRLDGAGELFF

clone size: many
J gene: TRBJ2-5
D gene: TRBD2
V gene: TRBV7-2
CDR3 DNA: TGTGCCAGCAGCAGGAGCGGGGCCTTCCAAGAGACCCAGTACTTC
CDR3 protein: CASSRSGAFQETQYF

clone size: many
J gene: TRBJ1-4
D gene: .
V gene: TRBV12-3/TRBV12-4
CDR3 DNA: TGTGCCAGCAGCCACGGACAAGGCAAGGCTAATGAAAAACTGTTTTTT
CDR3 protein: CASSHGQGKANEKLFF

clone size: many
J gene: TRBJ1-2
D gene: .
V gene: TRBV27
CDR3 DNA: TGTGCCAGCAGTTCCAAACAGACCTCAGCGCCCCTCTATGGCTACACCTTC
CDR3 protein: CASSSKQTSAPLYGYTF

clone size: many
J gene: TRBJ2-1
D gene: .
V gene: TRBV24-1
CDR3 DNA: TGTGCCACCAGCCCGAAGAGGGAATTTCAGTTCTTC
CDR3 protein: CATSPKREFQFF

clone size: few
J gene: TRBJ2-7
D gene: .
V gene: TRBV7-9
CDR3 DNA: TGTGCCAGCAGCTCGGTGGACAGCTCCTACGAGCAGTACTTC
CDR3 protein: CASSSVDSSYEQYF

clone size: many
J gene: TRBJ2-5
D gene: .
V gene: TRBV6-2/TRBV6-3
CDR3 DNA: TGTGCCAGCACCCCGATGGTAGAAGAGACCCAGTACTTC
CDR3 protein: CASTPMVEETQYF

clone size: many
J gene: TRBJ2-2
D gene: .
V gene: TRBV12-3/TRBV12-4
CDR3 DNA: TGTGCCAGCATCCCCGGTTGGGGCCCCTCCACCGGGGAGCTGTTTTTT
CDR3 protein: CASIPGWGPSTGELFF

clone size: few
J gene: TRBJ2-2
D gene: .
V gene: TRBV7-8
CDR3 DNA: TGTGCCAGCAGCTTGGAACCGATGAACACCGGGGAGCTGTTTTTT
CDR3 protein: CASSLEPMNTGELFF

clone size: many
J gene: TRBJ1-1
D gene: TRBD1
V gene: TRBV12-3/TRBV12-4
CDR3 DNA: TGTGCCAGCGCTGAAGGCAGGGGGCGTCGGACTGAAGCTTTCTTT
CDR3 protein: CASAEGRGRRTEAFF

clone size: .
J gene: TRBJ1-6
D gene: TRBD1
V gene: TRBV7-2
CDR3 DNA: TGTGCCAGCAGCTCTCCGGGACAGGGAATTCGCTCCTATAATTCACCCCTCCACTTT
CDR3 protein: CASSSPGQGIRSYNSPLHF

clone size: many
J gene: TRBJ2-1
D gene: TRBD2
V gene: TRBV3-1
CDR3 DNA: TGTGCCACCTCCGTGGGTAGCGGGGCAAATGAGCAGTTCTTC
CDR3 protein: CATSVGSGANEQFF

clone size: .
J gene: TRBJ1-2
D gene: .
V gene: TRBV28
CDR3 DNA: TGTGCCAGCATGGCGGGATCTAACTATGGCTACACCTTC
CDR3 protein: CASMAGSNYGYTF

clone size: many
J gene: TRBJ2-1
D gene: .
V gene: TRBV12-3/TRBV12-4
CDR3 DNA: TGTGCCAGCAGTTTAGCGGGGGGGCTTGGCAATGAGCAGTTCTTC
CDR3 protein: CASSLAGGLGNEQFF